The 11 T cell receptor beta chains reported below all come from one sample, sequenced in a study of shared T cell receptors in the human thymus. Sequenced by immunoSEQ multiplex PCR; TCRdb stores in-frame clones only, minus some. The sample contains over 350,000 clones, approximately 95% of which appear only once. The source material was thymocytes. Receptor source: a human donor.

The chain carries TRBV5-1 and TRBJ2-3; D possibly uses TRBD1 or TRBD2 (5 bases each). Between the trimmed V and J ends, which lost 3 bases and 0 bases, there was a span of 8 bases. CDR1 and CDR2 from the germline V gene are SGHRS and YFSETQ. The CDR3 length is 14 residues. In nucleotides, the CDR3 is TGCGCCAGCAGCTACAGGACTAGCACAGATACGCAGTATTTT. Translation gives CASSYRTSTDTQYF.

The chain is built from TRBV13 and TRBJ2-3; D may be TRBD2 (6 bases). Germline-derived CDR1 and CDR2 are PRHDT and FYEKMQ (reference sequence). With 5 bases removed from V and 5 bases from J, the gap between germline ends came to 20 bases. The CDR3 is 16 residues long. The CDR3 DNA sequence: TGTGCCAGCAGCCCGCTCTCCGATAGGAGGGGAGATACGCAGTATTTT. Translated: CASSPLSDRRGDTQYF.

The chain uses TRBV7-2 and TRBJ2-5; TRBD1 or TRBD2 may be the D gene (5 bases each). Germline V gene lookup returns CDR1 SGHTA and CDR2 FQGNSA. Trimming pared 6 bases from V and 7 bases from J, leaving 15 bases between. The CDR3 spans 13 residues. CDR3 nucleotides: TGTGCCAGCAGTTTTGGGGGTTTTGGGACCCAGTACTTC. Translated, it gives CASSFGGFGTQYF.

The V call is TRBV19, the J call TRBJ1-2; TRBD1 aligns across 7 bases. The CDR3 contains 16 residues. Per the germline V gene, CDR1 is LNHDA and CDR2 is SQIVND (reference sequence). After removal of 5 bases from V and 1 base from J, the junction contained 10 bases not matched to a gene. CDR3 sequence: CASSLPTGRYNYGYTF. The CDR3 DNA reads as TGTGCCAGTAGTCTCCCGACAGGGAGATATAACTATGGCTACACCTTC.

The V call is TRBV18, the J call TRBJ1-1; D is ambiguous. Between the trimmed V and J ends, which lost 0 bases and 4 bases, there was a span of 9 bases. The CDR3 spans 14 residues. Germline-derived CDR1 and CDR2 are KGHSH and LQKENI. CDR3 sequence (DNA): TGTGCCAGCTCACCACCGAGGGAGAGCACTGAAGCTTTCTTT. Its translation: CASSPPRESTEAFF.

The genes are TRBV28 and TRBJ2-1; 13 bases agree with TRBD2. The CDR3 runs to 18 residues. The V segment lost 3 bases and the J segment 8 bases; nucleotides outside the gene matches: 13. The germline gives CDR1 MDHEN, CDR2 SYDVKM. Written as DNA, the CDR3 is TGTGCCAGCAGTTTTGAACTAGCGGGAGGGCCTGGTTTCGATGAGCAGTTCTTC. As protein: CASSFELAGGPGFDEQFF.

The chain uses TRBV5-6 and TRBJ2-7; 9 positions match TRBD1. Germline V gene sequence: CDR1 SGHDT, CDR2 YYEEEE. The CDR3 is 14 residues long. Losses at the gene ends were 3 bases for V and 3 bases for J; bases not matched to a gene: 4. The CDR3 coding sequence is TGTGCCAGCAGCTACCCGGGACAGGGCTACGAGCAGTACTTC. Encoded protein: CASSYPGQGYEQYF.

V usage is TRBV5-6 and J usage is TRBJ2-1, with D perhaps being TRBD1 or TRBD2 (5 bases each). The germline V gene has CDR1 SGHDT and CDR2 YYEEEE. The CDR3 runs to 11 residues. V was cut by 2 bases and J by 10 bases, with 7 bases left in between. The CDR3 here is CASSLEGEQFF. Here the CDR3 DNA reads TGTGCCAGCAGCTTAGAGGGGGAGCAGTTCTTC.

The chain is built from TRBV6-6 and TRBJ2-2; D is unclear. The CDR3 spans 14 residues. V lost 6 bases and J lost 0, with 8 bases in between. Germline V gene sequence: CDR1 MNHNY, CDR2 SVGAGI (reference sequence). In DNA form, the CDR3 reads TGTGCCAGCAGAATCAGGCCGAACACCGGGGAGCTGTTTTTT. Amino acids: CASRIRPNTGELFF.

Concerning this clone: One end of the junction varies from germline; a read error may be responsible. The chain carries TRBV6-1 and TRBJ2-1, with D unclear. This CDR3 has 14 residues. CDR1 MNHNS and CDR2 SASEGT come from the germline V gene. CDR3 bases: TGTGCCAGCAGTGAATTATACTCCCACAATGAGCAGTTCTTC. It specifies CASSELYSHNEQFF.

This sequence joins TRBV11-2 and TRBJ2-1; maybe TRBD1 (5 bases). Looked up from germline, CDR1 is SGHAT and CDR2 is FQNNGV. Trimming left V 1 base short and J 2 bases short, with 18 bases between. The CDR3 has 18 amino acids. The CDR3 here is CASSLVDRTLGAYNEQFF. DNA for the CDR3: TGTGCCAGCAGCTTAGTAGATAGGACCTTAGGGGCCTACAATGAGCAGTTCTTC.